This note documents a single T cell receptor (beta chain) sequence. Before being deemed recovered, Cohort 3 donors had two negative PCRs, clearance, or symptom resolution. The data are from a study of blood T cell repertoires in COVID-19. Germline-derived CDR1 and CDR2 are SGHRS and YFSETQ. The CDR3 covers 16 residues. Profiled with immunoSEQ multiplex PCR; TCRdb holds only in-frame clones, not every one. The sample holds a few hundred thousand clones, about 89% seen once. The chain couples TRBV5-1 to TRBJ1-5; TRBD1 agrees at 9 bases. Sequencing was performed on PBMCs or T cells enriched from blood (not recorded which). The origin of this receptor is a middle-aged woman who had recovered from COVID-19. The CDR3 DNA reads TGCGCGGGAGTTAAACAGGGGGCAGAGTTGGATCAGCCCCAGCATTTT. It translates to CAGVKQGAELDQPQHF.